The 19 T cell receptor beta chains given below trace back to one sample, sequenced in a study of T cell changes during pregnancy in multiple sclerosis. Clones were sequenced by immunoSEQ multiplex PCR, and TCRdb holds only the in-frame ones, with some missing. Of roughly 70,000 clones in the sample, approximately 86% were seen once. This sample comprised peripheral blood, obtained before pregnancy. The receptors were sampled from a female donor with multiple sclerosis, enrolled in a pregnancy study.

At least ten counts were recorded for this clone. The V gene is TRBV19, the J gene TRBJ1-1, with 8 bases lining up with TRBD1. Germline CDR1 is LNHDA and CDR2 is SQIVND (reference sequence). CDR3 length equals 14 residues. V shed 3 bases and J 4 bases; nucleotides not matched to a gene: 4. CDR3 sequence reads: CASSIGQGATEAFF. In DNA, the CDR3 is TGTGCCAGTAGTATCGGACAGGGTGCCACTGAAGCTTTCTTT.

The rearrangement uses TRBV4-1 and TRBJ1-4; D gene uncertain. Germline assignment: CDR1 MGHRA and CDR2 YSYEKL. Deletions cut 2 bases from V and 6 bases from J, with 13 bases between. The CDR3 has 15 residues. CDR3 region: CASSQPTGLDEKLFF. CDR3 nucleotides: TGCGCCAGCAGCCAACCCACGGGTTTGGATGAAAAACTGTTTTTT.

This clone was recorded only once. The chain uses TRBV19 and TRBJ1-4; 9 bases are a match to TRBD1. The J segment lost 8 bases and the V segment lost 5 bases, leaving 3 bases of the junction unmatched. Germline CDR1 reads LNHDA; CDR2 reads SQIVND (reference sequence). CDR3 length equals 13 residues. The DNA of the CDR3 is TGTGCCAGTAGTGCCGGACAGGGGGAAAAACTGTTTTTT. As protein: CASSAGQGEKLFF.

The chain employs TRBV30 and TRBJ2-1; 8 bases align to TRBD1. This CDR3 contains 17 residues. J was trimmed by 1 base and V by 1 base; bases with no gene match: 9. CDR1 is GTSNPN and CDR2 is SVGIG in the germline V gene (reference sequence). The CDR3 loop reads CAWSGERTGSSYNEQFF. For the CDR3, the DNA is TGTGCCTGGAGTGGGGAGAGGACAGGGAGTTCCTACAATGAGCAGTTCTTC.

This clone was recorded only once. V gene TRBV7-2 combines with J gene TRBJ1-1, with 8 nucleotides matching TRBD1. Germline CDR1 and CDR2: SGHTA and FQGNSA. The junction had 9 bases not matched to a gene; V was cut back by 2 bases and J by 4 bases. The CDR3 length is 16 residues. The CDR3 is CASSLFGTGRATEAFF. Written as DNA, the CDR3 is TGTGCCAGCAGCTTATTTGGGACAGGTAGGGCCACTGAAGCTTTCTTT. Supplemented by reference TRBV7-2 and TRBJ1-1, the full variable domain reads GAGVSQSPSNKVTEKGKDVELRCDPISGHTALYWYRQSLGQGLEFLIYFQGNSAPDKSGLPSDRFSAERTGGSVSTLTIQRTQQEDSAVYLCASSLFGTGRATEAFFGQGTRLTVV.

The V call is TRBV19, the J call TRBJ1-5; D not resolved. Trimming stripped 1 base from V and 5 bases from J, with 6 bases between. Germline CDR1 reads LNHDA; CDR2 reads SQIVND (reference sequence). This CDR3 contains 13 residues. DNA of the CDR3: TGTGCCAGTAGTATAGCCGGAGATCAGCCCCAGCATTTT. Translating it yields CASSIAGDQPQHF.

CDR3 amino acids: CASSPRRGARWTEAFF. CDR3 DNA: TGCGCCAGCAGCCCCCGTCGGGGGGCGCGATGGACTGAAGCTTTCTTT. V and J are TRBV5-1 and TRBJ1-1, with TRBD1 as a possible D gene (6 bases). The germline CDR1 and CDR2 sequences are SGHRS and YFSETQ. The CDR3 totals 16 residues. The V end was cut by 4 bases, the J end by 5 bases, with 21 bases between.

The chain carries TRBV29-1 and TRBJ2-1; maybe TRBD1 (6 bases). V was pared by 6 bases and J by 8 bases, with 17 bases between. The CDR3 is 13 residues long. Germline V gene lookup returns CDR1 SQVTM and CDR2 ANQGSEA. CDR3 in DNA: TGCAGCGTGCGTTTTACAGGGTCCCATGAGCAGTTCTTC. This encodes CSVRFTGSHEQFF.

The CDR3: CAWNRGKLLGQPQHF. Here the CDR3 DNA reads TGTGCCTGGAACAGGGGAAAGCTCCTCGGGCAGCCCCAGCATTTT. This chain connects TRBV30 to TRBJ1-5; 7 nucleotides align to TRBD1. Germline V CDR1 and CDR2: GTSNPN, SVGIG (reference sequence). The length of the CDR3 is 15 residues. V lost 4 bases to trimming and J lost 7 bases; unmatched junction nucleotides: 13.

V usage is TRBV29-1 and J usage is TRBJ2-2, with 9 bases fitting TRBD1. The junction had 7 bases not matched to a gene; V was cut back by 7 bases and J by 4 bases. In germline, CDR1 is SQVTM, CDR2 ANQGSEA. This CDR3 comprises 14 residues. CDR3 sequence reads: CSATGTGTTGELFF. CDR3 bases: TGCAGCGCCACCGGGACAGGGACCACCGGGGAGCTGTTTTTT.

The chain couples TRBV7-8 to TRBJ1-1, with a weak D call TRBD1 (6 bases). The V gene's germline CDR1 is SGHVS and CDR2 FQNEAQ. V lost 3 bases to trimming and J lost 0 bases, with 14 bases between them. The CDR3 loop spans 16 amino acids. Written as DNA, the CDR3 is TGTGCCAGCAGCTTGGGGGGGCTCTGGATGAACACTGAAGCTTTCTTT. This gives the protein CASSLGGLWMNTEAFF. The whole variable domain, remainder taken from reference TRBV7-8 and TRBJ1-1, is GAGVSQSPRYKVAKRGQDVALRCDPISGHVSLFWYQQALGQGPEFLTYFQNEAQLDKSGLPSDRFFAERPEGSVSTLKIQRTQQEDSAVYLCASSLGGLWMNTEAFFGQGTRLTVV.

The chain employs TRBV7-9 and TRBJ2-4, with D possibly TRBD1 on 5 matching bases. V lost 2 bases and J lost 9, with 11 bases in between. CDR3 size: 13 residues. The germline gives CDR1 SEHNR, CDR2 FQNEAQ (reference sequence). The CDR3 loop reads CASSLLQGTIQYF. CDR3 DNA: TGTGCCAGCAGCTTACTTCAGGGCACCATTCAGTACTTC.

The rearrangement links TRBV5-1 to TRBJ2-7; 10 bases line up with TRBD2. The CDR3 length is 15 residues. Trimming cost V 0 bases and J 6 bases; bases outside gene matches: 6. The germline V gene has CDR1 SGHRS and CDR2 YFSETQ. In DNA form, the CDR3 reads TGCGCCAGCAGCTTGGAAAACAGCGGGGGGGGCGAGCAGTACTTC. It specifies CASSLENSGGGEQYF.

V is TRBV19 and J is TRBJ2-7, with a possible D match to TRBD2 (5 bases). The CDR3 runs to 13 residues. Trimming left V 5 bases short and J 3 bases short, with 11 bases between. Germline V gene lookup returns CDR1 LNHDA and CDR2 SQIVND (reference sequence). Here the CDR3 DNA reads TGTGCCAGTAGTGTGGGAGCGTTCTACGAGCAGTACTTC. Translated: CASSVGAFYEQYF.

The chain employs TRBV6-5 and TRBJ2-2; perhaps TRBD2 as D (5 bases). CDR3 size: 15 residues. CDR1 and CDR2 (germline): MNHEY, SVGAGI. V dropped 1 base and J dropped 6 bases, with 12 bases sitting between them. CDR3 sequence reads: CASSYLREPAGELFF. The CDR3 coding sequence is TGTGCCAGCAGTTACTTGAGGGAACCCGCCGGGGAGCTGTTTTTT.

The chain links TRBV2 to TRBJ1-5; TRBD1 matches at 8 bases. The CDR3 has 14 residues. Germline CDR1 and CDR2: SNHLY and FYNNEI. V lost 4 bases, J lost 5 bases, and 4 bases stayed unmatched. CDR3 in amino acids: CASSAGQGHQPQHF. CDR3 DNA sequence: TGTGCCAGCAGTGCCGGACAGGGACATCAGCCCCAGCATTTT.

The chain combines TRBV7-2 with TRBJ1-1; TRBD1 might be the D (5 bases). V was shortened by 2 bases and J by 5 bases, with 15 bases between the two germline ends. The CDR3 sequence is 15 residues long. Germline CDR1 SGHTA, CDR2 FQGNSA. CDR3 in DNA: TGTGCCAGCAGCTTATCCCGGGGGGATGGGACTGAAGCTTTCTTT. Translated: CASSLSRGDGTEAFF.

The rearrangement joins TRBV30 to TRBJ2-5; 7 nucleotides align to TRBD1. After removal of 2 bases from V and 0 bases from J, the junction contained 6 bases not matched to a gene. CDR3 length equals 15 residues. Germline values: CDR1 GTSNPN, CDR2 SVGIG (reference sequence). DNA for the CDR3: TGTGCCTGGAGTTGGTCCAGGGGGTACCAAGAGACCCAGTACTTC. This gives the protein CAWSWSRGYQETQYF.

The rearrangement uses TRBV7-6 and TRBJ2-5; D perhaps matches TRBD2 (6 bases). Trimming pared 5 bases from V and 7 bases from J, leaving 11 bases between. Germline assignment: CDR1 SGHVS and CDR2 FNYEAQ. The CDR3 has 12 amino acids. CDR3 in amino acids: CASSAPGGTQYF. The CDR3 DNA reads as TGTGCCAGCAGCGCCCCCGGGGGGACCCAGTACTTC.